A selection of T cell receptor beta chains follows, all from one sample in a study of cytomegalovirus exposure and HLA in healthy donors. Repertoires were generated with immunoSEQ multiplex PCR, while TCRdb's copy carries only in-frame clones and drops some. The sample carries about 110,000 clones, around 76% recorded once. Input material: PBMCs. These receptors came from a man between 18 and 29 years old in good health and CMV-seronegative. Each CDR3 is given with its conserved first and last residue.

J gene: TRBJ2-1; V gene: TRBV15; CDR3 protein: CATSSPRGLAGGAYNEQFF
J gene: TRBJ2-5; V gene: TRBV28; CDR3 protein: CASSFPGGLETQYF
J gene: TRBJ2-7; V gene: TRBV5-5; CDR3 protein: CASSTDRAVEQYF
J gene: TRBJ1-2; V gene: TRBV28; CDR3 protein: CASRARQGARNGYTF
J gene: TRBJ1-4; V gene: TRBV14; CDR3 protein: CASSRGGEKLFF
J gene: TRBJ2-5; V gene: TRBV28; CDR3 protein: CASSLVVGDNQETQYF
J gene: TRBJ2-7; V gene: TRBV2; CDR3 protein: CASQPTPGQGAYEQYF
J gene: TRBJ1-5; V gene: TRBV19; CDR3 protein: CASSSEDGYQPQHF
J gene: TRBJ2-6; V gene: TRBV30; CDR3 protein: CAWSLEEGLAGANVLTF
J gene: TRBJ2-2; V gene: TRBV6-1; CDR3 protein: CASSEPPGVTGELFF
J gene: TRBJ2-2; V gene: TRBV19; CDR3 protein: CASSIKGAGELFF
J gene: TRBJ1-1; V gene: TRBV29-1; CDR3 protein: CSVTPGQINTEAFF